Shown below are 11 T cell receptor beta chains from a single sample sequenced in a study of radiotherapy plus CTLA-4 blockade in lung cancer. The table came from immunoSEQ multiplex PCR; TCRdb's copy has only in-frame clones and leaves some out. The sample lists tens of thousands of clones, about four fifths occurring once. Sequenced here: peripheral blood, sampled from a patient treated with radiotherapy plus ipilimumab. The receptor source for this set is a human donor with non-small cell lung cancer who had stable disease on radiotherapy plus ipilimumab.

The chain joins TRBV4-1 to TRBJ2-5; 10 nucleotides line up with TRBD1. Germline V gene lookup returns CDR1 MGHRA and CDR2 YSYEKL. V was pared by 4 bases and J by 10 bases, with 3 bases of the junction left unmatched. The CDR3 loop spans 12 amino acids. In nucleotides, the CDR3 is TGCGCCAGCAGCCCGACAGGGGGCGTCCAGTACTTC. It encodes CASSPTGGVQYF.

The V call is TRBV18, the J call TRBJ1-1; D is perhaps TRBD1 (5 bases). V was clipped by 6 bases and J by 5 bases, with 13 bases between them. The CDR3 totals 13 residues. Germline-derived CDR1 and CDR2 are KGHSH and LQKENI. In DNA, the CDR3 is TGTGCCAGCTCGTACAAGGGGACTACTGAAGCTTTCTTT. Translated, it gives CASSYKGTTEAFF.

The chain is built from TRBV14 and TRBJ2-2; D not resolved. Between the trimmed V and J ends, which lost 2 bases and 6 bases, there was a span of 13 bases. Germline V lookup: CDR1 SGHDN, CDR2 FVKESK. CDR3 length: 15 residues. The CDR3 DNA reads as TGTGCCAGCAGCCAACAAACCCTTTCTGCCGGGGAGCTGTTTTTT. Protein product: CASSQQTLSAGELFF.

Written as DNA, the CDR3 is TGTGCCAGCAGTGAGAGTAGGGGGCAGGAAGGTTACCAGTACTTC. Translating it yields CASSESRGQEGYQYF. The chain couples TRBV2 to TRBJ2-5, with TRBD1 matching 7 bases. The ends lost 3 bases at V and 10 bases at J; junction bases unmatched: 14. The germline V gene has CDR1 SNHLY and CDR2 FYNNEI. The CDR3 is made up of 15 amino acids.

V gene TRBV5-1 combines with J gene TRBJ1-2; 9 positions agree with TRBD1. V gave up 2 bases and J gave up 8 bases; unmatched junction bases: 4. CDR1 SGHRS and CDR2 YFSETQ come from the germline V gene. The CDR3 is 13 residues long. The CDR3 sequence: CASSFNRGQGYTF. DNA of the CDR3: TGCGCCAGCAGCTTTAACAGGGGGCAAGGCTACACCTTC.

The chain links TRBV5-1 to TRBJ2-3; D is uncertain. The length of the CDR3 is 14 residues. Germline loops: CDR1 SGHRS, CDR2 YFSETQ. Trimming pared 1 base from V and 1 base from J, leaving 7 bases between. The CDR3 sequence is CASSLMGGTDTQYF. CDR3 bases: TGCGCCAGCAGCTTGATGGGCGGCACAGATACGCAGTATTTT.

The rearrangement uses TRBV6-1 and TRBJ1-1; 8 bases line up with TRBD1. Germline V gene data show CDR1 as MNHNS and CDR2 as SASEGT. Trimming took 4 bases from V and 5 from J; bases not matched to a gene: 3. The length of the CDR3 is 13 residues. CDR3 in DNA: TGTGCCAGCAGTGGACAGGGGAAGACTGAAGCTTTCTTT. Translating it yields CASSGQGKTEAFF.

This chain links TRBV5-1 with TRBJ2-1, with 8 positions matching TRBD2. The CDR3 is 14 residues long. CDR1 and CDR2 (germline): SGHRS, YFSETQ. After removal of 0 bases from V and 7 bases from J, the junction contained 3 bases not matched to a gene. CDR3: CASSLAGGQNEQFF. DNA for the CDR3: TGCGCCAGCAGCTTGGCGGGGGGGCAAAATGAGCAGTTCTTC.

The rearrangement uses TRBV6-1 and TRBJ2-7; TRBD1 matches 7 bases. This CDR3 region has 13 residues. Per the germline V gene, CDR1 is MNHNS and CDR2 is SASEGT. V trimming: 8 bases; J trimming: 7 bases; junction bases outside the gene matches: 11. The CDR3 spells CASGRDSGREQYF. The CDR3 nucleotides read TGTGCCAGCGGTCGGGACAGTGGTCGAGAGCAGTACTTC.

The chain links TRBV10-3 to TRBJ2-7, with 9 bases lining up with TRBD1. V lost 5 bases to trimming and J lost 3 bases; unmatched junction nucleotides: 8. This CDR3 comprises 15 residues. Germline lookup yields CDR1 ENHRY and CDR2 SYGVKD. Here the CDR3 reads CAISPGQGVNYEQYF. The DNA for the CDR3 is TGTGCCATCAGTCCGGGACAGGGAGTCAACTACGAGCAGTACTTC.

The genes are TRBV6-4 and TRBJ2-3; D is unclear. V lost 6 bases and J 4 bases, leaving 14 bases between the germline ends. The CDR3 sequence is 14 residues long. Germline-derived CDR1 and CDR2 are MRHNA and SNTAGT. This CDR3 is CASRSGPSADTQYF. CDR3 coding DNA: TGTGCCAGCAGATCGGGCCCCAGTGCAGATACGCAGTATTTT.